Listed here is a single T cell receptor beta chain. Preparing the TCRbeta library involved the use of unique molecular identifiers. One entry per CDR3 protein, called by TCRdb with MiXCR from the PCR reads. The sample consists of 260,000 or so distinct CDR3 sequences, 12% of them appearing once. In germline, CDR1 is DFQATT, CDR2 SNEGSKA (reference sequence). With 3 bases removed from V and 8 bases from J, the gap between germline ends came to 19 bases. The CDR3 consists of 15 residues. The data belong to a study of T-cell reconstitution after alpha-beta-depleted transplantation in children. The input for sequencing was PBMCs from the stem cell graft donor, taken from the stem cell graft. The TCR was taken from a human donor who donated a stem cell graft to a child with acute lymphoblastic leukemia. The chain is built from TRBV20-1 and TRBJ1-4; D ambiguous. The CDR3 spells CSARPDHHQSEKLFF. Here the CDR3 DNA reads TGCAGTGCTAGGCCCGACCACCACCAAAGCGAAAAACTGTTTTTT.